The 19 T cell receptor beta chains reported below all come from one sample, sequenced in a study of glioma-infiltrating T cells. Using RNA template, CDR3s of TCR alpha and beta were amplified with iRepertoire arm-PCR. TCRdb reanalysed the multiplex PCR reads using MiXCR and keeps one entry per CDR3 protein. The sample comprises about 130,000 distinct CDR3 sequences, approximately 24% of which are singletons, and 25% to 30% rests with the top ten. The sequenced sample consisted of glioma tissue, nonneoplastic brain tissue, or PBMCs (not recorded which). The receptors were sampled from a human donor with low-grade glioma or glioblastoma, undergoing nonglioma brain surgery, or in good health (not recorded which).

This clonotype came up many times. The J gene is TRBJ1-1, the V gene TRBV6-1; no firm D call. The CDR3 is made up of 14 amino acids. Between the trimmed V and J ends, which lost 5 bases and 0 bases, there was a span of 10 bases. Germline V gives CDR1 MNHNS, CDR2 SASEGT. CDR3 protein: CASSQSNLNTEAFF. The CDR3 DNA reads TGTGCCAGCAGTCAAAGTAACTTGAACACTGAAGCTTTCTTT.

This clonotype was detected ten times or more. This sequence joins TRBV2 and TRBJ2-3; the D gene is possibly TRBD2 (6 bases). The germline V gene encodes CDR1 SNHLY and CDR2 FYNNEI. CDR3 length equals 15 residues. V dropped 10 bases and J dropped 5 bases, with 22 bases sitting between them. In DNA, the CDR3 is TGTGCCACTCCGAAAGGCGGGGTTCGTGGAGATACGCAGTATTTT. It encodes CATPKGGVRGDTQYF.

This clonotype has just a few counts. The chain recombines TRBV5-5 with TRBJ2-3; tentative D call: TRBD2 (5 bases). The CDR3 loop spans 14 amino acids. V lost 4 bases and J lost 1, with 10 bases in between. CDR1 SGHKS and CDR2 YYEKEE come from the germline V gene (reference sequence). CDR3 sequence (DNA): TGTGCCAGCAGCCCGGCGCGGGGCACAGATACGCAGTATTTT. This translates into CASSPARGTDTQYF. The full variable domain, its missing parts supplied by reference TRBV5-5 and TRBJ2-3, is DAGVTQSPTHLIKTRGQQVTLRCSPISGHKSVSWYQQVLGQGPQFIFQYYEKEERGRGNFPDRFSARQFPNYSSELNVNALLLGDSALYLCASSPARGTDTQYFGPGTRLTVL.

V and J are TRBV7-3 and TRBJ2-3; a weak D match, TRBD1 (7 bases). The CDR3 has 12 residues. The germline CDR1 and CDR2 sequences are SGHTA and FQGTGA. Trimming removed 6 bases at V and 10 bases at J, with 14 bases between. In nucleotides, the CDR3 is TGTGCCAGCAGTCCGCAGGGGGGAGCGCAGTATTTT. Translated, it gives CASSPQGGAQYF.

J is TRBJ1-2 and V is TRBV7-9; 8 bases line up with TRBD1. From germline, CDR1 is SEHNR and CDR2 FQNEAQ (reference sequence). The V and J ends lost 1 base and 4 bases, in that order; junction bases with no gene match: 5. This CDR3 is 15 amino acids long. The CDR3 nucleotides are TGTGCCAGCAGCTTAGTTGGACAGGGAGGCTATGGCTACACCTTC. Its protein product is CASSLVGQGGYGYTF.

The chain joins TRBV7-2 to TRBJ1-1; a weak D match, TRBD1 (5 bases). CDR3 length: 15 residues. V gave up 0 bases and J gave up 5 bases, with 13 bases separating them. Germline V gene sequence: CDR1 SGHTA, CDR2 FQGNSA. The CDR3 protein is CASSLAAGAETEAFF. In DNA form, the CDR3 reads TGTGCCAGCAGCTTAGCGGCCGGGGCCGAGACTGAAGCTTTCTTT. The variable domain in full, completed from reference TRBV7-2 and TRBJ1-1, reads GAGVSQSPSNKVTEKGKDVELRCDPISGHTALYWYRQSLGQGLEFLIYFQGNSAPDKSGLPSDRFSAERTGGSVSTLTIQRTQQEDSAVYLCASSLAAGAETEAFFGQGTRLTVV.

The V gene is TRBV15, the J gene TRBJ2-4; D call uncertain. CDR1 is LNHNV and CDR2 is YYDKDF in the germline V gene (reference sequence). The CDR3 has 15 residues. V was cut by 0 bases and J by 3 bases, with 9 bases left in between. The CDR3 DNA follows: TGTGCCACCAGCAGAGAGGCAATGGACAAAAACATTCAGTACTTC. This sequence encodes CATSREAMDKNIQYF.

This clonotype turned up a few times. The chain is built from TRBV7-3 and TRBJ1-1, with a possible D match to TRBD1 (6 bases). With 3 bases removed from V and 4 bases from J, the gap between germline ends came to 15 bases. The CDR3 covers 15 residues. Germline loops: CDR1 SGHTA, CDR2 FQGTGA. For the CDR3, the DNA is TGTGCCAGCAGCTTGATCGGTCAGGGGACCACTGAAGCTTTCTTT. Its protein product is CASSLIGQGTTEAFF. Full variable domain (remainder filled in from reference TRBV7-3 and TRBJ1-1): GAGVSQTPSNKVTEKGKYVELRCDPISGHTALYWYRQSLGQGPEFLIYFQGTGAADDSGLPNDRFFAVRPEGSVSTLKIQRTERGDSAVYLCASSLIGQGTTEAFFGQGTRLTVV.

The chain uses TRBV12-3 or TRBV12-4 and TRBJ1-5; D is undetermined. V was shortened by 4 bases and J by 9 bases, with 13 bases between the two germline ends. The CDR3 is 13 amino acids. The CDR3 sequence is CASSSEPVLPQHF. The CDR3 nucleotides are TGTGCCAGCAGTTCCGAGCCCGTGCTGCCCCAGCATTTT.

CDR3 sequence: CASSWETAPWGSGANVLTF. CDR3 nucleotide sequence: TGCGCCAGCAGCTGGGAGACAGCTCCGTGGGGCTCTGGGGCCAACGTCCTGACTTTC. This sequence joins TRBV5-1 and TRBJ2-6; D might be TRBD1 or TRBD2, each matching 5 bases. In germline, CDR1 is SGHRS, CDR2 YFSETQ. The germline V and J ends were trimmed by 3 bases and 0 bases, with 19 bases remaining between them. The CDR3 spans 19 residues.

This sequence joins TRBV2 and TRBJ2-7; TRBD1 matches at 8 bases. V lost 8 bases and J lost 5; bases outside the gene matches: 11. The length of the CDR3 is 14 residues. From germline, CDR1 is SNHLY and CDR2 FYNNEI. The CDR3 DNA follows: TGTGCCAGCTCGGATGGACAGGGATGGAACGAGCAGTACGTC. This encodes CASSDGQGWNEQYV.

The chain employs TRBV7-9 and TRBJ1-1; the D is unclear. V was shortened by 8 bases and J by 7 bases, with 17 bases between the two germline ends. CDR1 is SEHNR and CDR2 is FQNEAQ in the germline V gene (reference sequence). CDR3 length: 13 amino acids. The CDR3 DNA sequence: TGTGCCAGCGCCCTCCTTCAAGCGGGTGAAGCTTTCTTT. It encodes CASALLQAGEAFF.

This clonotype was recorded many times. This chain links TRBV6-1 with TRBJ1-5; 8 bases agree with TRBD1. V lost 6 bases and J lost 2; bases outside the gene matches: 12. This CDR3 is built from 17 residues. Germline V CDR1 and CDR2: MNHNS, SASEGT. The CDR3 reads CASSRSDRARGNQPQHF. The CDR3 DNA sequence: TGTGCCAGCAGCCGTTCGGACAGGGCTCGAGGCAATCAGCCCCAGCATTTT.

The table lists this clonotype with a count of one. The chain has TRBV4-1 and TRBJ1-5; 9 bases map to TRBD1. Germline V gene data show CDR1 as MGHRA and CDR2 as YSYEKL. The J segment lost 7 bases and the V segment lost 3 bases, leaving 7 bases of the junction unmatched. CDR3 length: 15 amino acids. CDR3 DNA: TGCGCCAGCAGCCACTACACAGGGGGCGGGCAGCCCCAGCATTTT. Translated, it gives CASSHYTGGGQPQHF.

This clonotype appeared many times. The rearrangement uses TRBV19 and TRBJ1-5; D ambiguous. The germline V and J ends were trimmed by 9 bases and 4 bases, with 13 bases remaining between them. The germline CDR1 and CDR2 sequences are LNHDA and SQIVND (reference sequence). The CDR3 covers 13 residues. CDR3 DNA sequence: TGTGCCAGCCGCGGACGAGAAAATCAGCCCCAGCATTTT. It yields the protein CASRGRENQPQHF.

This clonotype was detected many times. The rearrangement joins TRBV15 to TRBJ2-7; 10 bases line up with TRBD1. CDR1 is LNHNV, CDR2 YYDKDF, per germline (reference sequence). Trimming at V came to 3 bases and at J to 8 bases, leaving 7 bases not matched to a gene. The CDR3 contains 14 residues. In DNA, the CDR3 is TGTGCCACCAGCAGGGATGACAGGGGGCAGCAGCAGTACGTC. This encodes CATSRDDRGQQQYV.

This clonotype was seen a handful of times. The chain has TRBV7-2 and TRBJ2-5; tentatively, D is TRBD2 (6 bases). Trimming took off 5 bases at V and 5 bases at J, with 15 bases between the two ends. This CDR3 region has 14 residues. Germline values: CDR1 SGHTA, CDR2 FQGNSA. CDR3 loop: CASSPELSGETQYF. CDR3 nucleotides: TGTGCCAGCAGCCCGGAGCTGAGCGGGGAGACCCAGTACTTC.

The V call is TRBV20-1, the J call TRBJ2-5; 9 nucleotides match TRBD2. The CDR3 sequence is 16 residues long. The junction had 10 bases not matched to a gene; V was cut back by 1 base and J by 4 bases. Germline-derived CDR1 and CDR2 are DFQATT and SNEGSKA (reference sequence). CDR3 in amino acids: CSARASGGLDAETQYF. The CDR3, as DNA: TGCAGTGCTAGAGCCAGCGGGGGGCTTGACGCAGAGACCCAGTACTTC.

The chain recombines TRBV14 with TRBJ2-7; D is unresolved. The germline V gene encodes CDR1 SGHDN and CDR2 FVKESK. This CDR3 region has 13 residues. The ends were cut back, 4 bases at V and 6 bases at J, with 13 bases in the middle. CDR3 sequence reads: CASSPRPFTEQYV. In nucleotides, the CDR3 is TGTGCCAGCAGCCCTCGACCCTTTACCGAGCAGTACGTC.